This passage covers 31 T cell receptor beta chains from one sample sequenced in a study of T cell responses to AZD1222 COVID-19 vaccine. Measured with immunoSEQ multiplex PCR; TCRdb has only the in-frame clones, and not every one. Of 120,000 to 150,000 clones listed, 88% are singletons. The sequences come from peripheral blood, collected 28 days after the second dose of the MenACWY control vaccine. The receptors here all came from an adult who received the MenACWY meningococcal vaccine as a control.

CDR3 coding DNA: TGCAGCGTTGTCTGGAGGGAGACCCAGTACTTC. Its protein is CSVVWRETQYF. The chain combines TRBV29-1 with TRBJ2-5; the D gene is possibly TRBD2 (5 bases). CDR1 and CDR2 from the germline V gene are SQVTM and ANQGSEA. This CDR3 is 11 amino acids long. The V gene lost 4 bases and the J gene lost 5 bases, with 8 bases spanning the gap.

The chain is built from TRBV6-2 or TRBV6-3 and TRBJ2-7; possibly TRBD1 or TRBD2 for D (5 bases each). Germline CDR1 reads MNHEY; CDR2 reads SVGEGT. V was cut by 4 bases and J by 3 bases, with 13 bases left in between. The CDR3 spans 14 residues. The CDR3 DNA reads TGTGCCAGCAGTTGGGACGGATTTAACTACGAGCAGTACTTC. Encoded protein: CASSWDGFNYEQYF.

The chain uses TRBV10-3 and TRBJ1-5; D is uncertain. CDR3 size: 13 residues. The ends were cut back, 2 bases at V and 11 bases at J, with 13 bases in the middle. The germline V gene has CDR1 ENHRY and CDR2 SYGVKD. Here the CDR3 reads CAISEGRERSQHF. CDR3 coding DNA: TGTGCCATCAGTGAGGGCCGGGAACGGTCCCAGCATTTT.

The rearrangement joins TRBV28 to TRBJ1-5, with TRBD1 identical over 9 bases. Trimming removed 5 bases from V and 2 bases from J; junction bases left unmatched: 1. The germline CDR1 and CDR2 sequences are MDHEN and SYDVKM. The CDR3 runs to 14 residues. The CDR3 sequence: CASSGDRGNQPQHF. As DNA, the CDR3 is TGTGCCAGCAGTGGGGACAGGGGCAATCAGCCCCAGCATTTT.

This chain connects TRBV7-8 to TRBJ1-5, with D unresolved. This CDR3 has 13 residues. Germline V CDR1 and CDR2: SGHVS, FQNEAQ. V shed 3 bases and J shed 5 bases, with 8 bases lying between them. The CDR3 DNA is TGTGCCAGCAGCTTCGACAAGTATCAGCCCCAGCATTTT. Translated, it gives CASSFDKYQPQHF.

The rearrangement uses TRBV28 and TRBJ1-5, with D perhaps TRBD1 (5 bases). Deletions cut 2 bases from V and 0 bases from J, with 17 bases between. The germline CDR1 and CDR2 sequences are MDHEN and SYDVKM. The CDR3 spans 18 residues. In nucleotides, the CDR3 is TGTGCCAGCAGTTTAATTAACTTCCGGGGGTATAGCAATCAGCCCCAGCATTTT. Protein sequence: CASSLINFRGYSNQPQHF.

The chain couples TRBV5-4 to TRBJ2-7, with 12 bases aligning to TRBD2. CDR1 is SGHNT and CDR2 is YYREEE in the germline V gene (reference sequence). This CDR3 comprises 15 residues. V was clipped by 3 bases and J by 4 bases; unmatched bases: 5. The CDR3 nucleotides read TGTGCCAGCAGCTGGGGTGGGACTAGCGGGTACGAGCAGTACTTC. It yields the protein CASSWGGTSGYEQYF. Complete variable domain (other parts from reference TRBV5-4 and TRBJ2-7): ETGVTQSPTHLIKTRGQQVTLRCSSQSGHNTVSWYQQALGQGPQFIFQYYREEENGRGNFPPRFSGLQFPNYSSELNVNALELDDSALYLCASSWGGTSGYEQYFGPGTRLTVT.

This sequence joins TRBV2 and TRBJ2-1; D is unresolved. The germline CDR1 and CDR2 sequences are SNHLY and FYNNEI. This CDR3 region has 18 residues. With 3 bases removed from V and 4 bases from J, the gap between germline ends came to 22 bases. Here the CDR3 reads CASSDLNGARPTYNEQFF. In DNA form, the CDR3 reads TGTGCCAGCAGTGACCTCAACGGTGCGCGACCAACTTACAATGAGCAGTTCTTC.

The chain carries TRBV5-5 and TRBJ1-3; D gene uncertain. Trimming left V 3 bases short and J 0 bases short, with 16 bases between. Germline assignment: CDR1 SGHKS and CDR2 YYEKEE (reference sequence). The CDR3 has 17 residues. The CDR3 sequence: CASSYGGGSSSGNTIYF. The CDR3, as DNA: TGTGCCAGCAGCTACGGCGGAGGCTCCAGCTCTGGAAACACCATATATTTT.

This chain uses TRBV5-6 with TRBJ2-1; 8 positions match TRBD1. After removal of 4 bases from V and 3 bases from J, the junction contained 15 bases not matched to a gene. Per the germline V gene, CDR1 is SGHDT and CDR2 is YYEEEE. CDR3 length equals 18 residues. The CDR3 DNA sequence: TGTGCCAGCAGCCTGCTCGTACTCGTGGACAGGGACTACAATGAGCAGTTCTTC. It is translated as CASSLLVLVDRDYNEQFF.

The V call is TRBV21-1, the J call TRBJ2-4; the listed D gene, TRBD2, was not tested against the DNA. TRBV21-1 is a documented pseudogene. This CDR3 comprises 21 residues. CDR3 coding DNA: TGTGCCAGCAGCAAAGCCCTCCTGGAGCGGGGGGGCCGATCCGCCAAAAACATTCAGTACTTC. Amino acids: CASSKALLERGGRSAKNIQYF.

The DNA for the CDR3 is TGTGCCAGTAGTGGCGGCGAGATAGGGAACACCGGGGAGCTGTTTTTT. It translates to CASSGGEIGNTGELFF. This rearrangement joins TRBV19 to TRBJ2-2; D gene uncertain. Germline-derived CDR1 and CDR2 are LNHDA and SQIVND (reference sequence). The CDR3 has 16 residues. Between the trimmed V and J ends, which lost 5 bases and 1 base, there was a span of 14 bases.

This clone has only one observation. The chain joins TRBV30 to TRBJ1-5; D is ambiguous. The CDR3 extends over 13 amino acids. Germline V gene data show CDR1 as GTSNPN and CDR2 as SVGIG (reference sequence). Trimming took 2 bases from V and 4 from J, leaving 9 bases between them. The CDR3 spells CAWSSQPNQPQHF. The CDR3 DNA follows: TGTGCCTGGAGTTCGCAGCCAAATCAGCCCCAGCATTTT.

The chain has TRBV5-1 and TRBJ1-2; 7 bases match TRBD1. After removal of 4 bases from V and 5 bases from J, the junction contained 11 bases not matched to a gene. The germline gives CDR1 SGHRS, CDR2 YFSETQ. CDR3 length: 15 amino acids. Here the CDR3 DNA reads TGCGCCAGCAGCCCAGTCTACAGGGGACGGTATGGCTACACCTTC. Translation: CASSPVYRGRYGYTF.

V usage is TRBV19 and J usage is TRBJ1-5; a weak D match, TRBD1 (5 bases). Germline V gene sequence: CDR1 LNHDA, CDR2 SQIVND (reference sequence). Trimming took 1 base from V and 9 from J, leaving 10 bases between them. The CDR3 loop spans 13 amino acids. The CDR3 reads CASSIGVRGPQHF. The CDR3 coding sequence is TGTGCCAGTAGTATAGGGGTGAGGGGGCCCCAGCATTTT. The full variable domain, completed using reference TRBV19 and TRBJ1-5, is DGGITQSPKYLFRKEGQNVTLSCEQNLNHDAMYWYRQDPGQGLRLIYYSQIVNDFQKGDIAEGYSVSREKKESFPLTVTSAQKNPTAFYLCASSIGVRGPQHFGDGTRLSIL.

The chain carries TRBV27 and TRBJ2-7; the match to TRBD2 covers 10 bases. The CDR3 contains 13 residues. Germline assignment: CDR1 MNHEY and CDR2 SMNVEV (reference sequence). Unmatched junction bases numbered 3, after V lost 6 bases and J lost 4 bases. CDR3 coding DNA: TGTGCCAGCAGCGCTAGCGGGAGTTACGAGCAGTACTTC. Protein: CASSASGSYEQYF.

The gene calls are TRBV28 and TRBJ1-1, with D possibly being TRBD1 (5 bases). The CDR3 runs to 15 residues. Trimming cost V 2 bases and J 0 bases, with 10 bases left between them. The germline gives CDR1 MDHEN, CDR2 SYDVKM. The CDR3 protein is CASSLGHTMNTEAFF. In DNA, the CDR3 is TGTGCCAGCAGTTTAGGACATACGATGAACACTGAAGCTTTCTTT. Full variable domain (remainder filled in from reference TRBV28 and TRBJ1-1): DVKVTQSSRYLVKRTGEKVFLECVQDMDHENMFWYRQDPGLGLRLIYFSYDVKMKEKGDIPEGYSVSREKKERFSLILESASTNQTSMYLCASSLGHTMNTEAFFGQGTRLTVV.

As concerns this clone: This same CDR3 is encoded by further DNA sequences in the sample. This chain joins TRBV6-6 and TRBJ1-5, with D unclear. Germline CDR1 MNHNY, CDR2 SVGAGI (reference sequence). V was clipped by 0 bases and J by 0 bases, with 9 bases between them. The CDR3 runs 16 residues. CDR3 sequence: CASSYSILSSNQPQHF. CDR3 coding DNA: TGTGCCAGCAGTTACTCAATATTGAGTAGCAATCAGCCCCAGCATTTT.

The chain links TRBV7-2 to TRBJ2-7; 11 bases fit TRBD2. The V and J ends lost 5 bases and 13 bases, in that order; junction bases with no gene match: 7. This CDR3 has 12 amino acids. The V gene's germline CDR1 is SGHTA and CDR2 FQGNSA. This CDR3 reads CASSARLAGFYF. CDR3 sequence (DNA): TGTGCCAGCAGCGCAAGACTAGCGGGGTTCTACTTC.

This clone was observed a single time. The same CDR3 also results from other DNA sequences found in this sample. The V call is TRBV4-3, the J call TRBJ2-3; D gene ambiguous. From germline, CDR1 is LGHNA and CDR2 YSLEER. V was trimmed by 3 bases and J by 3 bases, leaving 10 bases between them. The CDR3 runs to 14 residues. CDR3 protein: CASSQDPSTDTQYF. The CDR3 nucleotides read TGCGCCAGCAGCCAGGATCCGAGTACAGATACGCAGTATTTT.

DNA for the CDR3: TGTGCCAGCAGTTGGACAGGAGGCACTGAAGCTTTCTTT. Amino acid sequence: CASSWTGGTEAFF. The chain recombines TRBV6-5 with TRBJ1-1; TRBD1 agrees at 7 bases. The CDR3 runs 13 residues. Unmatched junction bases numbered 3, after V lost 4 bases and J lost 4 bases. Germline V gene sequence: CDR1 MNHEY, CDR2 SVGAGI.

This clone was counted a few times. The chain uses TRBV28 and TRBJ1-5; D call uncertain. This CDR3 region has 11 residues. The germline V gene has CDR1 MDHEN and CDR2 SYDVKM. V lost 5 bases, J lost 12 bases, and 11 bases lay in between. CDR3 DNA sequence: TGTGCCAGCAGTACGACGATGGACCAGCATTTT. This gives the protein CASSTTMDQHF.

The rearrangement joins TRBV30 to TRBJ2-2; 7 bases align to TRBD2. This CDR3 region has 14 residues. The germline V gene encodes CDR1 GTSNPN and CDR2 SVGIG (reference sequence). V lost 0 bases, J lost 5 bases, and 3 bases stayed unmatched. The CDR3 sequence: CAWSVGGGTGELFF. The CDR3 coding sequence is TGTGCCTGGAGTGTGGGGGGAGGGACCGGGGAGCTGTTTTTT.

This chain links TRBV18 with TRBJ2-3; TRBD1 agrees at 7 bases. This CDR3 spans 16 amino acids. Germline loops: CDR1 KGHSH, CDR2 LQKENI. J gave up 1 base and V 5 bases, and 9 bases lay outside the gene matches. The CDR3 region is CASSGGRDSGTDTQYF. DNA of the CDR3: TGTGCCAGCTCAGGCGGCCGGGACAGCGGCACAGATACGCAGTATTTT.

This chain connects TRBV13 to TRBJ2-7; possibly TRBD1 for D (6 bases). Deletions cut 2 bases from V and 7 bases from J, with 15 bases between. The germline gives CDR1 PRHDT, CDR2 FYEKMQ (reference sequence). This CDR3 is 14 amino acids long. The CDR3 sequence: CASSLTRTASEQYF. CDR3 sequence (DNA): TGTGCCAGCAGCTTAACGCGGACAGCCTCTGAGCAGTACTTC.

The V gene is TRBV15, the J gene TRBJ1-3, with 7 bases aligning to TRBD1. Germline V gene lookup returns CDR1 LNHNV and CDR2 YYDKDF (reference sequence). This CDR3 comprises 14 residues. V dropped 5 bases and J dropped 7; count of bases not matched to a gene: 8. CDR3 sequence: CATSPRQGLNTIYF. Here the CDR3 DNA reads TGTGCCACCAGCCCCCGACAGGGATTGAACACCATATATTTT.

V gene TRBV18 combines with J gene TRBJ1-1, with 8 bases fitting TRBD1. J was trimmed by 4 bases and V by 3 bases; bases with no gene match: 7. CDR3 length: 15 amino acids. The germline CDR1 and CDR2 sequences are KGHSH and LQKENI. The CDR3: CASSPTGGESTEAFF. The CDR3 DNA reads TGTGCCAGCTCACCCACAGGGGGGGAGAGCACTGAAGCTTTCTTT.

The chain employs TRBV12-3 or TRBV12-4 and TRBJ2-2; D is undetermined. The CDR3 extends over 12 amino acids. With 3 bases removed from V and 8 bases from J, the gap between germline ends came to 7 bases. CDR3 sequence (DNA): TGTGCCAGCAGTTTGCTGGAGGGGGAGCTGTTTTTT. Translation: CASSLLEGELFF.

The chain links TRBV30 to TRBJ2-7; perhaps D is TRBD1 or TRBD2 (5 bases each). Germline-derived CDR1 and CDR2 are GTSNPN and SVGIG (reference sequence). Trimming shortened V by 8 bases and J by 0 bases, and 11 bases separated the two germline ends. There are 12 residues in the CDR3. The CDR3 DNA reads TGTGCCGGGACCCAGGGCTCCTACGAGCAGTACTTC. It encodes CAGTQGSYEQYF.

This clone was counted many times. This chain links TRBV27 with TRBJ1-2; maybe TRBD1 (5 bases). Germline CDR1 MNHEY, CDR2 SMNVEV (reference sequence). Trimming left V 6 bases short and J 8 bases short, with 19 bases between. This CDR3 is built from 14 residues. CDR3 residues: CASRPKGRPQGYTF. DNA for the CDR3: TGTGCCAGCAGACCCAAGGGACGGCCTCAAGGCTACACCTTC.

The chain recombines TRBV19 with TRBJ1-2; D possibly corresponds to TRBD1 (6 bases). CDR3 length equals 12 residues. V shed 3 bases and J shed 5 bases, with 7 bases lying between them. CDR1 is LNHDA, CDR2 SQIVND, per germline (reference sequence). This chain's CDR3 is CASSIGQYGYTF. The DNA of the CDR3 is TGTGCCAGTAGTATTGGACAGTATGGCTACACCTTC.